One and the same sample provided the 31 T cell receptor beta chains below, sequenced in a study of blood T cell repertoires in COVID-19. Clones were read by immunoSEQ multiplex PCR, and TCRdb kept only the in-frame ones, dropping some. Seen here are about 280,000 clones, around 83% observed once, and the top ten hold approximately 5%. The sample was PBMCs or T cells enriched from blood (not recorded which). All receptors derive from a man between 35 and 55 years old who had been exposed to COVID-19.

The rearrangement uses TRBV3-1 (or the pseudogene TRBV3-2) and TRBJ1-4, with D possibly being TRBD1 (5 bases). The CDR3 is 13 residues long. Trimming pared 6 bases from V and 6 bases from J, leaving 11 bases between. Germline loops: CDR1 LGHDT, CDR2 YNNKEL (reference sequence). For the CDR3, the DNA is TGTGCCAGCAGTCCCGGGGGGGATGAAAAACTGTTTTTT. It encodes CASSPGGDEKLFF.

The rearrangement uses TRBV5-4 and TRBJ2-5, with D perhaps TRBD2 (6 bases). Trimming took off 4 bases at V and 5 bases at J, with 18 bases between the two ends. Germline CDR1 reads SGHNT; CDR2 reads YYREEE (reference sequence). This CDR3 has 15 residues. The CDR3 spells CASSRRRGEGETQYF. As DNA, the CDR3 is TGTGCCAGCAGCCGGAGGAGGGGCGAAGGGGAGACCCAGTACTTC.

This chain links TRBV27 with TRBJ1-6; no clear D. The CDR3 runs 18 residues. From germline, CDR1 is MNHEY and CDR2 SMNVEV (reference sequence). Trimming cost V 6 bases and J 1 base, with 19 bases left between them. CDR3 coding DNA: TGTGCCAGCAGCCGAGAGGGCCTCGGCGGTTCCTATAATTCACCCCTCCACTTT. As protein: CASSREGLGGSYNSPLHF.

V usage is TRBV12-3 or TRBV12-4 and J usage is TRBJ1-2, with D unresolved. V was trimmed by 6 bases and J by 3 bases, leaving 11 bases between them. This CDR3 has 13 residues. Here the CDR3 reads CASSLRRDYGYTF. The CDR3 DNA follows: TGTGCCAGCAGCCTCAGGAGGGACTATGGCTACACCTTC.

The CDR3 nucleotides are TGTGCCAGCAGACCCCCCCTGCGGGGGAACTATGGCTACACCTTC. Amino acid sequence: CASRPPLRGNYGYTF. This chain connects TRBV3-1 (or the pseudogene TRBV3-2) to TRBJ1-2, with D possibly matching TRBD1 (5 bases). The germline V gene has CDR1 LGHDT and CDR2 YNNKEL (reference sequence). The germline V and J ends were trimmed by 6 bases and 2 bases, with 16 bases remaining between them. This CDR3 is built from 15 residues.

This sequence joins TRBV12-3 or TRBV12-4 and TRBJ1-1; no clear D. V dropped 5 bases and J dropped 2 bases, with 9 bases sitting between them. The CDR3 consists of 13 residues. The CDR3 nucleotides read TGTGCCAGCAGTCCCCAAATCAACACTGAAGCTTTCTTT. Protein sequence: CASSPQINTEAFF.

The rearrangement joins TRBV25-1 to TRBJ1-1; D gene uncertain. Germline V gene sequence: CDR1 MGHDK, CDR2 SYGVNS. The CDR3 is 14 amino acids. The V end was cut by 3 bases, the J end by 5 bases, with 13 bases between. This CDR3 is CASSDHSERTEAFF. The DNA for the CDR3 is TGTGCCAGCAGTGACCACAGTGAAAGGACTGAAGCTTTCTTT.

The J gene is TRBJ2-7, the V gene TRBV9, with D perhaps TRBD1 (5 bases). There are 15 residues in the CDR3. V lost 4 bases and J lost 3, with 17 bases in between. Germline CDR1 and CDR2: SGDLS and YYNGEE. This CDR3 is CASSLSQGFVYEQYF. As DNA, the CDR3 is TGTGCCAGCAGCCTAAGTCAGGGATTCGTCTACGAGCAGTACTTC.

The rearrangement links TRBV7-3 to TRBJ1-6; D not certain. This CDR3 has 17 amino acids. Germline-derived CDR1 and CDR2 are SGHTA and FQGTGA. V lost 5 bases and J lost 0, with 14 bases in between. The CDR3: CASSPHGRGSYNSPLHF. DNA of the CDR3: TGTGCCAGCAGCCCCCACGGCCGGGGCTCCTATAATTCACCCCTCCACTTT.

J is TRBJ2-6 and V is TRBV15; weak D call: TRBD2 (5 bases). The germline gives CDR1 LNHNV, CDR2 YYDKDF (reference sequence). The V and J ends lost 0 bases and 3 bases respectively, with 18 bases between them. CDR3 length: 19 residues. The CDR3 nucleotides are TGTGCCACCAGCAGAGATCGGGGTGCCGGTATTTTTGGGGCCAACGTCCTGACTTTC. This sequence encodes CATSRDRGAGIFGANVLTF.

The chain joins TRBV10-3 to TRBJ2-1, with D possibly matching TRBD1 (6 bases). The CDR3 contains 14 residues. CDR1 and CDR2 (germline): ENHRY, SYGVKD. With 2 bases removed from V and 4 bases from J, the gap between germline ends came to 9 bases. CDR3: CAISEGQRYNEQFF. The CDR3 nucleotides are TGTGCCATCAGTGAGGGACAGCGGTACAATGAGCAGTTCTTC.

The V and J genes are TRBV7-9 and TRBJ2-7; D possibly corresponds to TRBD1 (6 bases). The CDR3 is 16 amino acids. The V end was cut by 1 base, the J end by 1 base, with 14 bases between. CDR1 SEHNR and CDR2 FQNEAQ come from the germline V gene (reference sequence). DNA of the CDR3: TGTGCCAGCAGCTTAGTCCTGGGGGCGTTATCCTACGAGCAGTACTTC. Translation gives CASSLVLGALSYEQYF.

The chain employs TRBV6-4 and TRBJ1-5; TRBD1 is a possible D gene (6 bases). The CDR3 runs to 16 residues. Germline loops: CDR1 MRHNA, CDR2 SNTAGT. V was shortened by 2 bases and J by 4 bases, with 15 bases between the two germline ends. The CDR3 DNA reads TGTGCCAGCAGTGACACCTACAGGGTAGGGAATCAGCCCCAGCATTTT. This codes for CASSDTYRVGNQPQHF.

This clone was seen many times. J is TRBJ1-1 and V is TRBV24-1; D call uncertain. V lost 9 bases to trimming and J lost 1 base, with 5 bases between them. Germline CDR1 and CDR2: KGHDR and SFDVKD. The CDR3 is made up of 11 amino acids. CDR3 amino acids: CATSQNTEAFF. The CDR3 nucleotides are TGTGCCACCTCACAGAACACTGAAGCTTTCTTT.

This clone is a singleton in its sample. The CDR3, as DNA: TGCGCCAGCAGCTTGACCTCGGATAATTCACCCCTCCACTTT. This encodes CASSLTSDNSPLHF. This chain joins TRBV5-1 and TRBJ1-6; D gene unclear. There are 14 residues in the CDR3. V was shortened by 1 base and J by 5 bases, with 7 bases between the two germline ends. The germline V gene has CDR1 SGHRS and CDR2 YFSETQ.

The chain combines TRBV11-3 with TRBJ2-3; 9 nucleotides line up with TRBD2. V was pared by 1 base and J by 2 bases, with 7 bases of the junction left unmatched. CDR1 and CDR2 (germline): SGHNT, YENEEA. CDR3 length equals 17 residues. This CDR3 reads CASSLGEREVNTDTQYF. Written as DNA, the CDR3 is TGTGCCAGCAGCTTAGGAGAGCGGGAGGTGAACACAGATACGCAGTATTTT.

The genes are TRBV12-5 and TRBJ1-6; TRBD1 matches 7 bases. The CDR3 consists of 16 residues. The trim removed 0 bases at V and 9 bases at J, leaving 8 bases unmatched. Germline V gene lookup returns CDR1 LGHNT and CDR2 FRNRAP. CDR3 sequence: CASGLVYGTDFSPLHF. The CDR3 nucleotides are TGTGCTAGTGGTTTGGTATACGGGACAGATTTTTCACCCCTCCACTTT.

The rearrangement links TRBV9 to TRBJ1-3; D possibly corresponds to TRBD1 (6 bases). Germline CDR1 is SGDLS and CDR2 is YYNGEE. V lost 0 bases to trimming and J lost 1 base, with 14 bases between them. This CDR3 region has 17 residues. CDR3 nucleotide sequence: TGTGCCAGCAGCGTAGGTAACAGGGCGATGTCTGGAAACACCATATATTTT. Protein sequence: CASSVGNRAMSGNTIYF.

This rearrangement joins TRBV18 to TRBJ2-7, with TRBD2 matching 7 bases. J gave up 5 bases and V 0 bases, and 4 bases lay outside the gene matches. The CDR3 covers 14 residues. Per germline, CDR1 KGHSH and CDR2 LQKENI. DNA of the CDR3: TGTGCCAGCTCACCACCGGCGGGAGTACACGAGCAGTACTTC. Residues: CASSPPAGVHEQYF.

CDR3 DNA sequence: TGTGCCAGCAGCTTATCGTTGCGGGCGACGGCGGGAGGGACCGGGGAGCTGTTTTTT. It translates to CASSLSLRATAGGTGELFF. This chain uses TRBV7-9 with TRBJ2-2; 9 nucleotides align to TRBD2. From germline, CDR1 is SEHNR and CDR2 FQNEAQ (reference sequence). The CDR3 is made up of 19 amino acids. V lost 2 bases to trimming and J lost 5 bases; unmatched junction nucleotides: 15. Full variable domain (missing parts from reference TRBV7-9 and TRBJ2-2): DTGVSQNPRHKITKRGQNVTFRCDPISEHNRLYWYRQTLGQGPEFLTYFQNEAQLEKSRLLSDRFSAERPKGSFSTLEIQRTEQGDSAMYLCASSLSLRATAGGTGELFFGEGSRLTVL.

CDR3 coding DNA: TGTGCCAGCAGCTTGGCCGGACAGGGGGCAATGCAGTACTTC. Protein product: CASSLAGQGAMQYF. The chain recombines TRBV5-4 with TRBJ2-7, with 11 bases fitting TRBD1. Germline assignment: CDR1 SGHNT and CDR2 YYREEE (reference sequence). J gave up 9 bases and V 0 bases, and 5 bases lay outside the gene matches. The CDR3 is made up of 14 amino acids.

The chain employs TRBV30 and TRBJ1-4; TRBD1 matches 10 bases. V lost 8 bases to trimming and J lost 3 bases; unmatched junction nucleotides: 9. The CDR3 is 15 amino acids. Germline lookup yields CDR1 GTSNPN and CDR2 SVGIG (reference sequence). This CDR3 is CAGDRGLLANEKLFF. CDR3 DNA sequence: TGTGCCGGCGACAGGGGGCTTTTAGCTAATGAAAAACTGTTTTTT.

V and J are TRBV4-2 and TRBJ2-3, with 9 bases identical to TRBD2. Germline V lookup: CDR1 LGHNA, CDR2 YNFKEQ. CDR3 length: 16 residues. J lost 8 bases, V lost 0 bases, and 9 bases had no gene match. The CDR3 sequence is CASSQEDSGGRGTQYF. The CDR3 DNA is TGTGCCAGCAGCCAAGAGGATAGCGGGGGTAGGGGTACGCAGTATTTT.

This rearrangement joins TRBV7-2 to TRBJ2-3, with 12 bases matching TRBD2. Germline V gene sequence: CDR1 SGHTA, CDR2 FQGNSA. The V segment lost 2 bases and the J segment 4 bases; nucleotides outside the gene matches: 10. This CDR3 is built from 18 residues. CDR3 DNA: TGTGCCAGCAGCTTAAGTAGAGGACTAGCGGGATTAGCAGATACGCAGTATTTT. It specifies CASSLSRGLAGLADTQYF.

This sequence joins TRBV7-9 and TRBJ1-4; perhaps TRBD1 as D (5 bases). The V and J ends lost 3 bases and 6 bases respectively, with 14 bases between them. CDR1 and CDR2 (germline): SEHNR, FQNEAQ (reference sequence). The CDR3 length is 15 residues. CDR3 sequence (DNA): TGTGCCAGCAGCTTTAGGCAGGGTCGGGATGAAAAACTGTTTTTT. Translation gives CASSFRQGRDEKLFF.

CDR3 nucleotides: TGCGCCAGCAGCTTGGCCGGCGGGCCCCGCGGGCAGTACTTC. This encodes CASSLAGGPRGQYF. The genes are TRBV5-1 and TRBJ2-7; D is perhaps TRBD2 (5 bases). This CDR3 has 14 residues. Trimming cost V 0 bases and J 9 bases, with 16 bases left between them. Germline values: CDR1 SGHRS, CDR2 YFSETQ. The entire variable domain, with the rest obtained from reference TRBV5-1 and TRBJ2-7, is as follows: KAGVTQTPRYLIKTRGQQVTLSCSPISGHRSVSWYQQTPGQGLQFLFEYFSETQRNKGNFPGRFSGRQFSNSRSEMNVSTLELGDSALYLCASSLAGGPRGQYFGPGTRLTVT.

This clone was detected once. V is TRBV10-2 and J is TRBJ2-1, with 12 positions matching TRBD2. The CDR3 is 21 residues long. Trimming cost V 7 bases and J 0 bases; bases outside gene matches: 19. Germline loops: CDR1 WSHSY, CDR2 SAAADI. CDR3 in DNA: TGCGCCAGCAAGCAATCTAGCGGGAGGGCCTTCGGCCCTAGCTCCTACAATGAGCAGTTCTTC. Residues: CASKQSSGRAFGPSSYNEQFF.

The chain links TRBV6-5 to TRBJ1-2; 7 nucleotides line up with TRBD1. J was trimmed by 4 bases and V by 5 bases; bases with no gene match: 10. The CDR3 contains 15 residues. Per the germline V gene, CDR1 is MNHEY and CDR2 is SVGAGI. The CDR3 DNA is TGTGCCAGCAGTCTTACAGGGGAGAGCTTCTATGGCTACACCTTC. Translated: CASSLTGESFYGYTF.

The chain links TRBV6-5 to TRBJ1-2; 9 positions agree with TRBD1. The V segment lost 7 bases and the J segment 6 bases; nucleotides outside the gene matches: 12. CDR1 and CDR2 from the germline V gene are MNHEY and SVGAGI. There are 15 residues in the CDR3. This chain's CDR3 is CASTTSGDRVNGYTF. The CDR3 region has the DNA TGTGCCAGCACCACTTCGGGGGACAGGGTTAATGGCTACACCTTC.

The chain couples TRBV6-1 to TRBJ2-7, with no clear D. The germline V gene encodes CDR1 MNHNS and CDR2 SASEGT. This CDR3 has 14 residues. Trimming stripped 2 bases from V and 3 bases from J, with 11 bases between. CDR3 loop: CASSEIEALYEQYF. CDR3 DNA: TGTGCCAGCAGTGAAATCGAGGCCCTCTACGAGCAGTACTTC.

The rearrangement joins TRBV28 to TRBJ2-2, with 10 bases aligning to TRBD2. Germline assignment: CDR1 MDHEN and CDR2 SYDVKM. CDR3 length: 17 amino acids. V lost 2 bases, J lost 5 bases, and 8 bases stayed unmatched. The CDR3 nucleotides are TGTGCCAGCAGTTTACCCCTAGCGGGAGTACAGACCGGGGAGCTGTTTTTT. Protein product: CASSLPLAGVQTGELFF. The full variable domain, its missing parts supplied by reference TRBV28 and TRBJ2-2, is DVKVTQSSRYLVKRTGEKVFLECVQDMDHENMFWYRQDPGLGLRLIYFSYDVKMKEKGDIPEGYSVSREKKERFSLILESASTNQTSMYLCASSLPLAGVQTGELFFGEGSRLTVL.